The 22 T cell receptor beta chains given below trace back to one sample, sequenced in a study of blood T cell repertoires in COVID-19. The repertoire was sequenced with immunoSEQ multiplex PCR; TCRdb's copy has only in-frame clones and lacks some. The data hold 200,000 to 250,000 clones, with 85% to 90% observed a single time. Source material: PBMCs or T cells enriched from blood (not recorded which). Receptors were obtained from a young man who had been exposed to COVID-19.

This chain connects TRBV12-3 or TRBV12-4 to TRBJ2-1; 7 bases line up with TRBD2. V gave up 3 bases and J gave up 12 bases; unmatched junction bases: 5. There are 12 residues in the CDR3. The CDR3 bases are TGTGCCAGCAGTTTTATCGGGGAGGGGCAGTTCTTC. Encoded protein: CASSFIGEGQFF.

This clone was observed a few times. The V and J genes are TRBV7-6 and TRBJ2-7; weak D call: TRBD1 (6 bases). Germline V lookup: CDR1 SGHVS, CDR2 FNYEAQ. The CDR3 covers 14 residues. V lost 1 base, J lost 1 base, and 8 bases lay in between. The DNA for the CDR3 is TGTGCCAGCAGCTTAGGAACAGGGTCCTACGAGCAGTACTTC. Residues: CASSLGTGSYEQYF.

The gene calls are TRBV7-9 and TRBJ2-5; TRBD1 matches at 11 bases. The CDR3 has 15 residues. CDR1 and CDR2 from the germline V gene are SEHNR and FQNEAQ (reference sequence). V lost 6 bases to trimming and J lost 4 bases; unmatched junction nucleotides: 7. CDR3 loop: CASSRGQGAGETQYF. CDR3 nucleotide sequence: TGTGCCAGCAGTAGAGGACAGGGGGCGGGAGAGACCCAGTACTTC. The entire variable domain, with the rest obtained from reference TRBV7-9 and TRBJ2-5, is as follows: DTGVSQNPRHKITKRGQNVTFRCDPISEHNRLYWYRQTLGQGPEFLTYFQNEAQLEKSRLLSDRFSAERPKGSFSTLEIQRTEQGDSAMYLCASSRGQGAGETQYFGPGTRLLVL.

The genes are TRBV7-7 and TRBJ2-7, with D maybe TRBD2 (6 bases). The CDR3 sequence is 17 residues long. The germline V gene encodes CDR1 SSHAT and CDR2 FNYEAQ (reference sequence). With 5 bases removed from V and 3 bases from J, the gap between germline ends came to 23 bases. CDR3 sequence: CASSLKVGGTPRYEQYF. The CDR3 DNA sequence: TGTGCCAGCAGCCTAAAGGTCGGGGGTACCCCTCGCTACGAGCAGTACTTC.

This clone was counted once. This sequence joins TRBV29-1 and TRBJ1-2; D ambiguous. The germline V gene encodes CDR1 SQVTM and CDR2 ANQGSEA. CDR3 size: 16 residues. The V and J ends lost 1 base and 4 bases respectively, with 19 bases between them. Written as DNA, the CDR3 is TGCAGCGTTGAAGCCCCGGCCGGGAGGAACCTCTATGGCTACACCTTC. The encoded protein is CSVEAPAGRNLYGYTF.

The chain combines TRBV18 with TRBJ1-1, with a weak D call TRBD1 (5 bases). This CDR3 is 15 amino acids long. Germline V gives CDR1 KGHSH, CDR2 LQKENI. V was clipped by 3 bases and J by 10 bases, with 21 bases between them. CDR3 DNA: TGTGCCAGCTCACCCCCCGGAGGGAGGGGAGGGGTAGCTTTCTTT. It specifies CASSPPGGRGGVAFF.

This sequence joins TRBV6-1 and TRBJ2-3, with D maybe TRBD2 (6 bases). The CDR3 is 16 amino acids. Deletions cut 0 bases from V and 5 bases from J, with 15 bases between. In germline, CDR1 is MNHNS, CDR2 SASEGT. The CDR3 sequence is CASSEARGGGGDTQYF. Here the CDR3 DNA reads TGTGCCAGCAGTGAAGCGCGGGGTGGGGGAGGAGATACGCAGTATTTT.

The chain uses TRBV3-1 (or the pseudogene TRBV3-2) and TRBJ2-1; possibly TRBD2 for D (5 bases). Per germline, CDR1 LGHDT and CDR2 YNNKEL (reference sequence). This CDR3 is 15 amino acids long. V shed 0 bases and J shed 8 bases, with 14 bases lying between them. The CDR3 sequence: CASSQDVSGGDEQFF. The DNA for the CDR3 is TGTGCCAGCAGCCAAGATGTCAGCGGCGGCGATGAGCAGTTCTTC.

CDR3 residues: CASSESRGREQPQHF. The DNA of the CDR3 is TGTGCCAGCAGTGAAAGCAGGGGGCGAGAGCAGCCCCAGCATTTT. The chain is built from TRBV2 and TRBJ1-5; 8 bases agree with TRBD1. CDR1 is SNHLY, CDR2 FYNNEI, per germline. The CDR3 consists of 15 residues. V gave up 2 bases and J gave up 7 bases; unmatched junction bases: 7.

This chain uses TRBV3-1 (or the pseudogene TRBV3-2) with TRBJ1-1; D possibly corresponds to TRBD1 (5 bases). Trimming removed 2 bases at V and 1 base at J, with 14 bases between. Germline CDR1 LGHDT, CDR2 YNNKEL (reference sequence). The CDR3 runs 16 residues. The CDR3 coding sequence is TGTGCCAGCAGCCAAAGGGCGGGACGGACGAACACTGAAGCTTTCTTT. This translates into CASSQRAGRTNTEAFF.

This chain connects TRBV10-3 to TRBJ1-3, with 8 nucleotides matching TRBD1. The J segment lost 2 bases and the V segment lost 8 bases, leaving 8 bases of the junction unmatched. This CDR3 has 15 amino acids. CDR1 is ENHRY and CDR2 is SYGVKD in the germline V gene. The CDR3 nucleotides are TGTGCCATCGGAGTACAGGGGGGAACTGGAAACACCATATATTTT. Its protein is CAIGVQGGTGNTIYF.

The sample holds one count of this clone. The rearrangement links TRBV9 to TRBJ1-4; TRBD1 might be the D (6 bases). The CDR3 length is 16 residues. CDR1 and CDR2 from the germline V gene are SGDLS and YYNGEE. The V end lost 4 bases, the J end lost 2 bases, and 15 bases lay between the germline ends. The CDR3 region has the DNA TGTGCCAGCAGCCTCAACGATAGGGGGACTAATGAAAAACTGTTTTTT. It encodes CASSLNDRGTNEKLFF.

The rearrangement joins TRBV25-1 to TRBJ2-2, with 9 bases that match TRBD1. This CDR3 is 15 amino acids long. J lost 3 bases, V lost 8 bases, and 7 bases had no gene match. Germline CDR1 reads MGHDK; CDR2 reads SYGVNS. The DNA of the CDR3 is TGTGCCAGCGCCCCGACAGGGGGGGACACCGGGGAGCTGTTTTTT. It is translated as CASAPTGGDTGELFF.

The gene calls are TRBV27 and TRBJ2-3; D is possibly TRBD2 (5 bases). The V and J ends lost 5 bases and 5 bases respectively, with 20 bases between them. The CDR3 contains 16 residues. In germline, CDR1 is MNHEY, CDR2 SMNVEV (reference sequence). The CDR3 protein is CASSILAGPAGDTQYF. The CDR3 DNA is TGTGCCAGCAGTATCCTCGCGGGCCCCGCCGGAGATACGCAGTATTTT.

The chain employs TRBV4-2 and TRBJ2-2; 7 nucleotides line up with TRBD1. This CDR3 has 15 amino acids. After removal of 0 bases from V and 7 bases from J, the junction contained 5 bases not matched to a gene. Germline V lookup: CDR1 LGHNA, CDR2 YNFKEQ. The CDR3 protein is CASSQETGVGGELFF. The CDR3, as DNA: TGTGCCAGCAGCCAAGAAACAGGGGTGGGCGGGGAGCTGTTTTTT.

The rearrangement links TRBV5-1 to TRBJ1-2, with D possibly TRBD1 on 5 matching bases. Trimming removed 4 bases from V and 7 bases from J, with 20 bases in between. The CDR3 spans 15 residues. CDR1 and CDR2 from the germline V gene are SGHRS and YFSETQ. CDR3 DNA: TGCGCCAGCAGCCAGGGATTTTCAGGGATTGGTGGCTACACCTTC. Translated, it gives CASSQGFSGIGGYTF. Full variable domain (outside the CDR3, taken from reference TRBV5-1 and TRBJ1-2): KAGVTQTPRYLIKTRGQQVTLSCSPISGHRSVSWYQQTPGQGLQFLFEYFSETQRNKGNFPGRFSGRQFSNSRSEMNVSTLELGDSALYLCASSQGFSGIGGYTFGSGTRLTVV.

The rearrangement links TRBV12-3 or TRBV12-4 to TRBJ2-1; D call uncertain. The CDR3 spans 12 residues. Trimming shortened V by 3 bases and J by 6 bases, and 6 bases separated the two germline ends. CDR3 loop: CASSFRVNEQFF. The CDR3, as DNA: TGTGCCAGCAGTTTCCGTGTCAATGAGCAGTTCTTC.

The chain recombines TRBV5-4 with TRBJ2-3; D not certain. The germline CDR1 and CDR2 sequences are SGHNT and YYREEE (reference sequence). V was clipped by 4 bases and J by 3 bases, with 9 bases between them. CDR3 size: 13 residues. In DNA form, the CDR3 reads TGTGCCAGCAGCCGCGGCGGAACAGATACGCAGTATTTT. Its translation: CASSRGGTDTQYF.

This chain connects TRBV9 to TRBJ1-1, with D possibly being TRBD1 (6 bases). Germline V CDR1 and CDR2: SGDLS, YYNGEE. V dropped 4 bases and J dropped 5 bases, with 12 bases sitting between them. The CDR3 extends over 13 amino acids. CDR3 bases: TGTGCCAGCAGCCTTCACAGGGAAACTGAAGCTTTCTTT. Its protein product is CASSLHRETEAFF.

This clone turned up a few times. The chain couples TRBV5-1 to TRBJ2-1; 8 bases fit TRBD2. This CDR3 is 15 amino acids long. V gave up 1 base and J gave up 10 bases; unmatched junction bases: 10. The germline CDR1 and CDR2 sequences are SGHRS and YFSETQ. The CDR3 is CASSLYRGGPGEQFF. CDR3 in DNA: TGCGCCAGCAGCTTGTATCGGGGGGGCCCCGGGGAGCAGTTCTTC.

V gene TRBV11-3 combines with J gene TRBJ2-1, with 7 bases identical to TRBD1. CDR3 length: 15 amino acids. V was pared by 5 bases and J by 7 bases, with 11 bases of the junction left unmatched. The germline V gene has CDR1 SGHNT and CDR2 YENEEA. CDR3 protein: CASSPHRGAENEQFF. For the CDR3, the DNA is TGTGCCAGCAGCCCCCACAGGGGCGCGGAGAATGAGCAGTTCTTC. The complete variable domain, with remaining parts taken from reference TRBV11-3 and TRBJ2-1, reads EAGVVQSPRYKIIEKKQPVAFWCNPISGHNTLYWYLQNLGQGPELLIRYENEEAVDDSQLPKDRFSAERLKGVDSTLKIQPAELGDSAVYLCASSPHRGAENEQFFGPGTRLTVL.

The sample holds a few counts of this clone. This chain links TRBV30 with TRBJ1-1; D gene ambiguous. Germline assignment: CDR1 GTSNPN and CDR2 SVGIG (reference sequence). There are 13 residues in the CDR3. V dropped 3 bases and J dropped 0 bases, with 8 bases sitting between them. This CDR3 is CAWSQALNTEAFF. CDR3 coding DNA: TGTGCCTGGAGCCAGGCCTTGAACACTGAAGCTTTCTTT.